This is a list of T cell receptor beta chains from one sample in a study of OX40 agonist ivuxolimab in advanced cancers. This table comes from immunoSEQ multiplex PCR, and its TCRdb copy is limited to in-frame clones, with some not included. The sample consists of just under 75,000 clones, 90% of them appearing once. The input for sequencing was CD4+ or CD8+ T cells sorted from blood, taken in a trial of the OX40 agonist ivuxolimab. All receptors derive from an adult with an advanced solid tumor such as melanoma, head and neck, liver or kidney cancer. CDR3s include the opening cysteine and the closing phenylalanine or tryptophan. D genes are given only for firm matches. Size tells how often a clone was seen (once, few, many) or the class of an expanded clone, and some rows leave it out.

>few|TRBJ2-2|TRBD1|TRBV30
CAFLGQLNTGELFF
TGTGCCTTCCTGGGACAGTTGAACACCGGGGAGCTGTTTTTT
>-|TRBJ2-7|-|TRBV5-5
CASSHGGNYEQYF
TGTGCCAGCAGCCATGGGGGGAATTACGAGCAGTACTTC
>-|TRBJ2-5|-|TRBV11-1
CASSRVRETQYF
TGTGCCAGCAGTAGGGTGCGGGAGACCCAGTACTTC
>-|TRBJ2-3|TRBD1|TRBV28
CASSSGTGIRRTQYF
TGTGCCAGCAGTTCCGGGACAGGGATCCGGAGGACGCAGTATTTT
>-|TRBJ2-1|-|TRBV5-1
CASSLPLNNEQFF
TGCGCCAGCAGCTTGCCCCTCAACAATGAGCAGTTCTTC
>-|TRBJ1-5|-|TRBV5-6
CASSNKAHSLSNQPQHF
TGTGCCAGCAGCAACAAGGCCCATTCTCTTAGCAATCAGCCCCAGCATTTT
>-|TRBJ1-6|-|TRBV7-9
CASSSGGAGSPLHF
TGTGCCAGCAGCTCTGGGGGGGCCGGTTCACCCCTCCACTTT
>-|TRBJ2-1|-|TRBV5-1
CASSLAGRSYNEQFF
TGCGCCAGCAGCTTGGCTGGACGATCTTACAATGAGCAGTTCTTC
>once|TRBJ1-2|TRBD1|TRBV7-3
CASSTGTDYGYTF
TGTGCCAGCAGCACCGGGACAGACTATGGCTACACCTTC
>-|TRBJ2-2|TRBD1|TRBV4-2
CASRGQGARELFF
TGTGCCTCCCGGGGACAGGGGGCAAGGGAGCTGTTTTTT
>-|TRBJ1-4|-|TRBV19
CASSFQAFNEKLFF
TGTGCCAGTAGTTTCCAAGCATTTAATGAAAAACTGTTTTTT
>-|TRBJ2-5|TRBD2|TRBV28
CASSGLAGVQETQYF
TGTGCCAGCAGTGGACTAGCGGGGGTCCAAGAGACCCAGTACTTC
>-|TRBJ1-2|-|TRBV30
CAWDSGGSNYGYTF
TGTGCCTGGGACTCCGGGGGCTCTAACTATGGCTACACCTTC
>-|TRBJ2-5|-|TRBV5-6
CASSLEPQRPETQYF
TGTGCCAGCAGCTTGGAACCCCAGAGACCAGAGACCCAGTACTTC
>few|TRBJ2-4|-|TRBV21-1
CASSKVAGGVAKNIQYF
TGTGCCAGCAGCAAAGTGGCCGGAGGGGTAGCCAAAAACATTCAGTACTTC
>once|TRBJ1-2|-|TRBV28
CASSLNGGYTF
TGTGCCAGCAGTTTGAACGGTGGCTACACCTTC
>once|TRBJ2-7|-|TRBV6-5
CASRGNRATEQYF
TGTGCCAGCAGGGGAAACAGGGCTACAGAGCAGTACTTC
>once|TRBJ1-2|-|TRBV19
CASSIPTVTNYGYTF
TGTGCCAGTAGTATACCGACGGTCACTAACTATGGCTACACCTTC
>-|TRBJ2-5|-|TRBV5-5
CASSRPGVETQYF
TGTGCCAGCAGCCGGCCGGGAGTTGAGACCCAGTACTTC
>-|TRBJ2-2|-|TRBV5-1
CASSYWTDTGELFF
TGCGCCAGCAGCTACTGGACTGACACCGGGGAGCTGTTTTTT
>-|TRBJ2-7|TRBD1|TRBV9
CASSVSHRGYEQYF
TGTGCCAGCAGCGTAAGTCACAGGGGCTACGAGCAGTACTTC
>-|TRBJ2-1|TRBD2|TRBV30
CAWSGTGGHNEQFF
TGTGCCTGGAGTGGAACGGGAGGTCACAATGAGCAGTTCTTC
>-|TRBJ2-7|TRBD2|TRBV7-2
CASSSTSGYEQYF
TGTGCCAGCAGCTCGACTAGCGGTTACGAGCAGTACTTC
>-|TRBJ1-5|TRBD1|TRBV10-3
CAISPGTGGEQPQHF
TGTGCCATCAGCCCCGGGACAGGGGGCGAACAGCCCCAGCATTTT
>-|TRBJ2-3|-|TRBV6-5
CASSYDDRPSTDTQYF
TGTGCCAGCAGTTATGACGACAGGCCTAGCACAGATACGCAGTATTTT
>-|TRBJ1-6|-|TRBV19
CASSTQRLSSYNSPLHF
TGTGCCAGTAGCACTCAACGGTTGAGCTCCTATAATTCACCCCTCCACTTT
>-|TRBJ2-7|-|TRBV7-2
CASSLGGVNYEQYF
TGTGCCAGCAGCTTAGGCGGAGTAAATTACGAGCAGTACTTC
>once|TRBJ1-2|-|TRBV5-8
CASSFADYGYTF
TGTGCCAGCAGCTTTGCTGACTATGGCTACACCTTC
>-|TRBJ1-1|-|TRBV11-1
CASRVQWNTEAFF
TGTGCCAGCAGGGTTCAATGGAACACTGAAGCTTTCTTT
>-|TRBJ1-1|-|TRBV5-4
CASSAPGRGGPKGAFF
TGTGCCAGCAGCGCCCCGGGACGTGGTGGTCCTAAGGGGGCTTTCTTT
>-|TRBJ2-7|TRBD1|TRBV29-1
CSVVPGTGSSLSYEQYF
TGCAGCGTTGTGCCGGGGACAGGGTCGAGTCTATCCTACGAGCAGTACTTC
>-|TRBJ2-5|-|TRBV6-5
CASSGDAGMGTQYF
TGTGCCAGCAGTGGGGATGCGGGGATGGGGACCCAGTACTTC
>once|TRBJ2-7|TRBD1|TRBV19
CASSDRGSYEQYF
TGTGCCAGTTCCGACAGGGGGTCCTACGAGCAGTACTTC
>-|TRBJ2-2|TRBD2|TRBV7-2
CASSFQGTSGRTGELFF
TGTGCCAGCAGTTTTCAAGGGACTAGCGGTCGGACCGGGGAGCTGTTTTTT
>-|TRBJ1-1|-|TRBV7-2
CASSPWANTEAFF
TGTGCCAGCAGCCCGTGGGCGAACACTGAAGCTTTCTTT
>-|TRBJ1-5|-|TRBV6-1
CASNTGYNQPQHF
TGTGCCAGCAATACAGGGTACAATCAGCCCCAGCATTTT
>once|TRBJ2-3|-|TRBV13
CASSFGTPGADTQYF
TGTGCCAGCAGCTTTGGGACCCCTGGGGCAGATACGCAGTATTTT
>-|TRBJ2-1|TRBD2|TRBV28
CASSFASGNNEQFF
TGTGCCAGCAGTTTTGCTAGCGGAAACAATGAGCAGTTCTTC
>-|TRBJ2-1|TRBD1|TRBV6-1
CASSESTGVAYNEQFF
TGTGCCAGCAGTGAATCAACAGGGGTGGCCTACAATGAGCAGTTCTTC
>-|TRBJ2-2|TRBD1|TRBV27
CASRPGQYTGELFF
TGTGCCAGCAGGCCGGGACAGTACACCGGGGAGCTGTTTTTT
>-|TRBJ2-1|TRBD1|TRBV7-9
CASSSTGVYNEQFF
TGTGCCAGCAGCTCGACAGGGGTTTACAATGAGCAGTTCTTC
>-|TRBJ2-1|TRBD2|TRBV19
CASSPLLAAPGNEQFF
TGTGCCAGTAGTCCCCTTCTAGCGGCTCCTGGGAATGAGCAGTTCTTC